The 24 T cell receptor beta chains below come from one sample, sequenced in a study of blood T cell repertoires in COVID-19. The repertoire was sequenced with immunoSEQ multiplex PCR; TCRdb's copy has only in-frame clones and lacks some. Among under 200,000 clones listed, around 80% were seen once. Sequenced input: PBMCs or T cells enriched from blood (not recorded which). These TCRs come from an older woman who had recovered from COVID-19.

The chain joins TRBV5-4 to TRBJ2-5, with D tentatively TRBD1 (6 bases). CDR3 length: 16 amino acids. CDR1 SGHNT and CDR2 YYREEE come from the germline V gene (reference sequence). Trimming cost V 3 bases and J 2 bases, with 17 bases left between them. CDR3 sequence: CASSSVGEGVQETQYF. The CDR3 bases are TGTGCCAGCAGCTCCGTCGGTGAGGGGGTACAAGAGACCCAGTACTTC.

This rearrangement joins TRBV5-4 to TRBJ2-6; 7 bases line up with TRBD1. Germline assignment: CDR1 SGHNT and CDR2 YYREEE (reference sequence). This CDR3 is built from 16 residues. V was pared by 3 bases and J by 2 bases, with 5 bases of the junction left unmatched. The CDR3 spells CASSSFDRAGANVLTF. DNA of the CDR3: TGTGCCAGCAGCTCCTTCGACAGGGCTGGGGCCAACGTCCTGACTTTC.

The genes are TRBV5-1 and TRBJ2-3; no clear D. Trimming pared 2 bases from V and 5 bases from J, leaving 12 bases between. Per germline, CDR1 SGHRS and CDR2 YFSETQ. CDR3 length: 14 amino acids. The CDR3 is CASSFVSAGDTQYF. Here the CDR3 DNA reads TGCGCCAGCAGCTTCGTCAGTGCAGGAGATACGCAGTATTTT.

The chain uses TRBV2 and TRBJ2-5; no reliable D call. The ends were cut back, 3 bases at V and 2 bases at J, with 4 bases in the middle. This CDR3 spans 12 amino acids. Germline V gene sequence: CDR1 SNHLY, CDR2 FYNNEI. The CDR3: CASSDSQETQYF. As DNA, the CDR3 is TGTGCCAGCAGTGACAGTCAAGAGACCCAGTACTTC.

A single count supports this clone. The CDR3 here is CASSGSGGTGITYEQYF. The DNA for the CDR3 is TGTGCCAGCAGTGGGTCCGGAGGGACAGGGATTACCTACGAGCAGTACTTC. The V call is TRBV6-1, the J call TRBJ2-7; TRBD1 agrees at 9 bases. Germline V lookup: CDR1 MNHNS, CDR2 SASEGT. This CDR3 region has 17 residues. The trim removed 4 bases at V and 2 bases at J, leaving 12 bases unmatched.

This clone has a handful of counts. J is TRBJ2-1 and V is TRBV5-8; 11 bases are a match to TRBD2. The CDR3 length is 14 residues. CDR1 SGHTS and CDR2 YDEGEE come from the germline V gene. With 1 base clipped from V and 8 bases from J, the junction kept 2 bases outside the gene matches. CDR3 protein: CASSLIAGGDEQFF. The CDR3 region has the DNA TGTGCCAGCAGCTTGATAGCGGGGGGGGATGAGCAGTTCTTC.

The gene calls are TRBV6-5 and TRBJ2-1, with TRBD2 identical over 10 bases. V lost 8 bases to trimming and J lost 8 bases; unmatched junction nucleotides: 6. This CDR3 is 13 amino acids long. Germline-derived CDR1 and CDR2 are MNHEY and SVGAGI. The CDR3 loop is CASGTSAPHEQFF. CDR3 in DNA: TGTGCCAGCGGGACTAGCGCCCCACATGAGCAGTTCTTC.

The CDR3 here is CASSLDGQYNEQFF. DNA of the CDR3: TGTGCCAGCAGCTTAGATGGACAGTACAATGAGCAGTTCTTC. The chain has TRBV11-3 and TRBJ2-1; possible D gene TRBD1, 6 bases. The CDR3 covers 14 residues. V was pared by 0 bases and J by 4 bases, with 7 bases between. CDR1 is SGHNT, CDR2 YENEEA, per germline.

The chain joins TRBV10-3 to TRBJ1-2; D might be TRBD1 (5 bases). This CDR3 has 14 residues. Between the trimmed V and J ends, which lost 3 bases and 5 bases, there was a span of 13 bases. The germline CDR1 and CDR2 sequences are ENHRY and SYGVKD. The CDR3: CAISDIRVRYGYTF. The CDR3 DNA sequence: TGTGCCATCAGTGACATCAGGGTTCGGTATGGCTACACCTTC.

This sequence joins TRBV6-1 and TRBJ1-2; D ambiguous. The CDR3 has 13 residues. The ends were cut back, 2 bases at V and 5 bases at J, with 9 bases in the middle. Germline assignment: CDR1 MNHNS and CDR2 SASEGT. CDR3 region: CASSESGIYGYTF. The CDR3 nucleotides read TGTGCCAGCAGTGAATCGGGGATATATGGCTACACCTTC.

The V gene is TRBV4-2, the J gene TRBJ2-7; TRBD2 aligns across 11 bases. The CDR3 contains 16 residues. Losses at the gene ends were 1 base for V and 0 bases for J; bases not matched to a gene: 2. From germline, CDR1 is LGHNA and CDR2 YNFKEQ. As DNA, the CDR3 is TGTGCCAGCAGCCAAGCCGGGACTAGCGGCTCCTACGAGCAGTACTTC. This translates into CASSQAGTSGSYEQYF.

CDR3 DNA sequence: TGCGCCAGCAGCGAGGGCCGGTTCCAAGAGACCCAGTACTTC. This codes for CASSEGRFQETQYF. The chain is built from TRBV5-1 and TRBJ2-5, with D perhaps matching TRBD2 (5 bases). The CDR3 extends over 14 amino acids. Per the germline V gene, CDR1 is SGHRS and CDR2 is YFSETQ. The V gene lost 4 bases and the J gene lost 1 base, with 11 bases spanning the gap.

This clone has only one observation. The CDR3 reads CASSVGPRSGADTQYF. CDR3 nucleotide sequence: TGTGCCAGCAGCGTAGGGCCCAGGAGTGGGGCGGATACGCAGTATTTT. The chain joins TRBV9 to TRBJ2-3, with a tentative D call TRBD1 (5 bases). V was pared by 0 bases and J by 6 bases, with 17 bases between. CDR3 length equals 16 residues. Germline V gene data show CDR1 as SGDLS and CDR2 as YYNGEE. Full variable domain (rest looked up from reference TRBV9 and TRBJ2-3): DSGVTQTPKHLITATGQRVTLRCSPRSGDLSVYWYQQSLDQGLQFLIQYYNGEERAKGNILERFSAQQFPDLHSELNLSSLELGDSALYFCASSVGPRSGADTQYFGPGTRLTVL.

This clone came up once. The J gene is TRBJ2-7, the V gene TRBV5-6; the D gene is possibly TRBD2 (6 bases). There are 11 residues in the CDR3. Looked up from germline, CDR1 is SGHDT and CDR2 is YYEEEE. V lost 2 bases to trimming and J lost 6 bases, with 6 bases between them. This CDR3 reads CASSLAGEQYF. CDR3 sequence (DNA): TGTGCCAGCAGCTTAGCGGGCGAGCAGTACTTC.

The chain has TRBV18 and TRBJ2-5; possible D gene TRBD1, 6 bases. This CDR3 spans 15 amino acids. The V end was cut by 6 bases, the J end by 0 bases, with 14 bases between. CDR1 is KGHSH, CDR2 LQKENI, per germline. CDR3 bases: TGTGCCAGCTCTCCCTCCGGACAGTACCAAGAGACCCAGTACTTC. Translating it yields CASSPSGQYQETQYF.

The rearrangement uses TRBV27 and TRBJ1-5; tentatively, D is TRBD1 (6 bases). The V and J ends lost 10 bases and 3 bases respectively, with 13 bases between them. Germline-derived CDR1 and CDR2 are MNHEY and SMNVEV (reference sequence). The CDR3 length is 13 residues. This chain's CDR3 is CATQQGPNQPQHF. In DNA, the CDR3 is TGTGCCACACAACAGGGACCCAATCAGCCCCAGCATTTT.

The CDR3 coding sequence is TGTGCCAGCAGCCCTCCGGTCCCTACCGTATCCCTGGCTTTCTTT. This translates into CASSPPVPTVSLAFF. The chain is built from TRBV5-8 and TRBJ1-1, with no clear D. CDR3 length: 15 residues. V was shortened by 4 bases and J by 11 bases, with 24 bases between the two germline ends. Germline V lookup: CDR1 SGHTS, CDR2 YDEGEE.

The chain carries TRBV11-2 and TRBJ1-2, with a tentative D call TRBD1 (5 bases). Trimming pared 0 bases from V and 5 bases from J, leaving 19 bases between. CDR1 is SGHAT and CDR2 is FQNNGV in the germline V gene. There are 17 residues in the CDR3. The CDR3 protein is CASSLDLGRGRRYGYTF. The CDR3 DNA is TGTGCCAGCAGCTTAGATTTGGGGCGAGGCAGACGATATGGCTACACCTTC.

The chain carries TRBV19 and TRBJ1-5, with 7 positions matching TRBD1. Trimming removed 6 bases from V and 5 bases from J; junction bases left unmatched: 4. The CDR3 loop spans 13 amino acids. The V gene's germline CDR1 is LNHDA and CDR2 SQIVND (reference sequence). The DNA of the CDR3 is TGTGCCAGTAGAGGTACAGGGGATCAGCCCCAGCATTTT. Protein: CASRGTGDQPQHF.

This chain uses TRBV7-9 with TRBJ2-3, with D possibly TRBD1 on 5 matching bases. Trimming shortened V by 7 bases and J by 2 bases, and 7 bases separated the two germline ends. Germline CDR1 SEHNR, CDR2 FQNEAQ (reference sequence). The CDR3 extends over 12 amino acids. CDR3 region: CASMDNTDTQYF. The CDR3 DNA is TGTGCCAGCATGGACAACACAGATACGCAGTATTTT.

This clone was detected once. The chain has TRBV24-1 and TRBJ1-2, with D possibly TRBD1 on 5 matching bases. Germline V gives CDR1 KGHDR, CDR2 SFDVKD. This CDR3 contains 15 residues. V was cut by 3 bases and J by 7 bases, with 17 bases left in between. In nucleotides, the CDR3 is TGTGCCACCAGTGATCGGACCTTGGCAAGGGGTGGCTACACCTTC. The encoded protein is CATSDRTLARGGYTF.

CDR3 DNA: TGTGCCATTAACCCGGGGACAGGGTATGGCTACACCTTC. It is translated as CAINPGTGYGYTF. The chain couples TRBV19 to TRBJ1-2, with 9 positions matching TRBD1. V lost 10 bases to trimming and J lost 5 bases; unmatched junction nucleotides: 8. The CDR3 is 13 amino acids. The germline gives CDR1 LNHDA, CDR2 SQIVND (reference sequence).

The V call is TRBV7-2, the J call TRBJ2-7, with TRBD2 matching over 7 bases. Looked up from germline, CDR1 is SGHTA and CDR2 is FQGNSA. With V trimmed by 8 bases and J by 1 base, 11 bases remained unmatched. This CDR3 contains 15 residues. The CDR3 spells CASGVAGSRSYEQYF. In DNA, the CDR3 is TGTGCCAGCGGGGTAGCGGGTTCCCGGTCCTACGAGCAGTACTTC.

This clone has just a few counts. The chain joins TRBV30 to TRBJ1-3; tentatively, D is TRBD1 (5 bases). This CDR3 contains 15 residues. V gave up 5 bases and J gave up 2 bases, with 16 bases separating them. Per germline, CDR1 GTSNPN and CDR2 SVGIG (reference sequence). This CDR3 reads CAWDGSQGAGNTIYF. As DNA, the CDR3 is TGTGCCTGGGACGGAAGTCAGGGTGCTGGAAACACCATATATTTT.